The text below deals with one TCR beta chain. The sample is drawn from a study of CD8 T cells in Susac syndrome. Study context: Within the sequenced Susac syndrome patient group, roughly 6 exhibited active disease and about eight were in remission. Blood was drawn from Susac syndrome patients while they were therapy-naive, on corticosteroids, or on intravenous immunoglobulin alone.

The CDR3 extends over 13 amino acids. The V and J ends lost 4 bases and 6 bases respectively, with 10 bases between them. The germline gives CDR1 MGHDK, CDR2 SYGVNS. Reverse transcription of roughly 0.45 to 1 ug RNA used random hexamers. TCR beta CDR3 was amplified by immunoSEQ covering 54 Vbeta and 13 Jbeta. TCRdb re-analysed the immunoSEQ multiplex PCR reads in MiXCR, keeping a single row per CDR3 protein. The sample holds around 79,000 distinct CDR3 sequences; approximately 93% are singletons and the top ten take 0.52%. Patients with Susac syndrome met the recently defined diagnostic criteria for definite or probable disease.

The origin of this receptor is a human donor with Susac syndrome. Sequenced input: CD8+ T cells from PBMCs. The J gene is TRBJ1-5, the V gene TRBV25-1; D is uncertain. The CDR3 DNA follows: TGTGCCAGCAGTGCCGGGGTTACTCAGCCCCAGCATTTT. Translation: CASSAGVTQPQHF.